The T cell receptor (beta chain) described here comes from a study of post-analysis software for immune sequencing data. Study-level background: Patients with relapsing-remitting, secondary progressive and progressive-relapsing multiple sclerosis courses were all represented.

Findings and limits, study-wide: Compared with controls, patients had more of about 5 TRBV segments, including TRBV5-6, TRBV5-1 and TRBV20-1. Compared with controls, patients showed significantly lower normalized Chao1 diversity.

TCR beta libraries were prepared from cDNA with unique molecular identifiers. T cells numbering roughly 0.95 to 10 million yielded approximately 500,000 cDNA molecules. TCRdb re-derived calls from the PCR reads in MiXCR, one entry per CDR3 protein. The sample contains 750,000 to 950,000 distinct CDR3 sequences, approximately 57% of which appear only once. As to this clonotype: Its target is unknown.

Trimming cost V 0 bases and J 4 bases, with 11 bases left between them. This CDR3 contains 14 residues. Germline V gene lookup returns CDR1 SGHRS and CDR2 YFSETQ. The TCR comes from a girl aged 10-17 years with multiple sclerosis. The genes are TRBV5-1 and TRBJ2-7; D uncertain. Sample: blood. CDR3 bases: TGCGCCAGCAGCTTGGCCAAAGGAGTATACGAGCAGTACTTC. Translated, it gives CASSLAKGVYEQYF.